The rows below give T cell receptor beta chains drawn from one sample of a study of control samples from healthy donors and cancer patients. The repertoire was sequenced with immunoSEQ multiplex PCR; TCRdb's copy has only in-frame clones and lacks some. The sample lists about 97,000 clones, around 89% occurring once. The source material was blood. These receptors all stem from a man under 40 in good health. Both conserved end residues are part of each CDR3. Fields, in order: V gene, J gene, D gene, clone size, CDR3 protein, CDR3 DNA. D genes are given only for firm matches. Some rows mark clone size as missing; the rest say once, few, many or name a class of expanded clone.

TRBV29-1	TRBJ2-2	.	.	CSVAGPGTGELFF	TGCAGCGTTGCGGGCCCGGGCACCGGGGAGCTGTTTTTT
TRBV10-3	TRBJ2-5	TRBD1	once	CAISAPGQGETQYF	TGTGCCATCAGTGCCCCGGGACAGGGAGAGACCCAGTACTTC
TRBV10-3	TRBJ2-1	TRBD2	.	CAISAGLAGNEQFF	TGTGCCATCAGTGCGGGACTAGCGGGAAATGAGCAGTTCTTC
TRBV6-2/TRBV6-3	TRBJ2-5	.	.	CASSYSMNWQETQYF	TGTGCCAGCAGTTACTCGATGAACTGGCAAGAGACCCAGTACTTC
TRBV6-5	TRBJ1-1	.	.	CASTPRGGAKTEAFF	TGTGCCAGCACCCCCCGGGGGGGGGCCAAGACTGAAGCTTTCTTT
TRBV6-5	TRBJ1-3	TRBD1	.	CASSPDRGTGNTIYF	TGTGCCAGCAGTCCGGACAGGGGGACAGGAAACACCATATATTTT
TRBV9	TRBJ2-7	TRBD2	.	CASSVVSASGSGEQYF	TGTGCCAGCAGCGTAGTATCGGCCAGCGGGAGTGGAGAGCAGTACTTC
TRBV27	TRBJ2-3	.	.	CASSTRVQNTDTQYF	TGTGCCAGCAGTACCCGGGTGCAGAACACAGATACGCAGTATTTT
TRBV4-1	TRBJ2-2	.	.	CASSRLSGSGELFF	TGCGCCAGCAGCCGGCTTTCAGGGTCCGGGGAGCTGTTTTTT
TRBV6-2/TRBV6-3	TRBJ2-7	TRBD2	.	CASSYSNSGRASEQYF	TGTGCCAGCAGTTACTCGAATAGCGGGAGGGCGAGTGAGCAGTACTTC
TRBV6-5	TRBJ1-1	.	.	CASSIGGGVSTEAFF	TGTGCCAGCAGTATTGGAGGGGGGGTAAGCACTGAAGCTTTCTTT
TRBV5-4	TRBJ2-5	TRBD2	.	CASRLGRGAEVLQETQYF	TGTGCCAGCAGATTAGGGCGGGGGGCGGAGGTGCTCCAAGAGACCCAGTACTTC
TRBV30	TRBJ2-3	TRBD2	.	CAGFNSGGRADTQYF	TGTGCCGGGTTTAATAGCGGGGGGCGCGCAGATACGCAGTATTTT
TRBV12-3/TRBV12-4	TRBJ1-2	.	few	CASSQTANYGYTF	TGTGCCAGCAGTCAGACAGCTAACTATGGCTACACCTTC
TRBV13	TRBJ1-1	.	once	CASSFLNNRAEAFF	TGTGCCAGCAGCTTCCTTAATAACAGGGCTGAAGCTTTCTTT
TRBV5-5	TRBJ1-1	.	.	CASSSGLNTEAFF	TGTGCCAGCAGCTCCGGGCTGAACACTGAAGCTTTCTTT
TRBV7-2	TRBJ1-5	.	.	CASSLQAGQHSNQPQHF	TGTGCCAGCAGCCTCCAAGCGGGACAACATAGCAATCAGCCCCAGCATTTT